The sequence of this T cell receptor beta chain was determined in a study of blood T cell repertoires in COVID-19. Study as a whole: Samples of COVID-19 (acute and convalescent) were obtained from the United States, Italy and Spain. In each case, the material was cDNA or gDNA derived from T cells, B-cell-depleted T cells, or PBMCs.

Sequencing used immunoSEQ multiplex PCR; TCRdb keeps in-frame clones, though not all of them. The sample has 200,000 to 250,000 clones, over 60% seen once; the top ten hold around 7.3%. Germline-derived CDR1 and CDR2 are LNHDA and SQIVND (reference sequence). V dropped 2 bases and J dropped 4 bases, with 23 bases sitting between them. The CDR3 sequence is 19 residues long. The chain links TRBV19 to TRBJ2-2, with D possibly matching TRBD1 (6 bases). The origin of this receptor is a woman aged 70-85 years with acute or convalescent COVID-19. Source material: peripheral blood. CDR3 loop: CASSIMASGLQGTTGELFF. CDR3 DNA sequence: TGTGCCAGTAGTATAATGGCGAGTGGTTTACAGGGCACCACCGGGGAGCTGTTTTTT.